This T cell receptor (beta chain) was captured by sequencing in a study of CD8 T cells in Susac syndrome. The germline CDR1 and CDR2 sequences are MNHEY and SMNVEV (reference sequence). V lost 6 bases and J lost 4, with 19 bases in between. This CDR3 contains 15 residues. Random hexamers were used to reverse transcribe an amount of roughly 0.5 to 1 ug RNA. A multiplex approach, immunoSEQ multiplex PCR, amplified TCR beta CDR3 across 54 Vbeta and 13 Jbeta. TCRdb recomputed calls from the immunoSEQ multiplex PCR reads with MiXCR, one row per CDR3 protein. Of some 180,000 distinct CDR3 sequences detected, just under 95% appear once; the ten largest clones hold 0.085% to 0.11%. A single count supports this clonotype. Its target is not known. Controls comprised healthy donors matched for age and sex. Bulk CD8+ and CD4+ cells came from magnetic negative isolation; CD8+ TEMRA by FACS. General observations from the study: The study recognized that its TCR sequencing and HLA analysis covered a relatively small number of individuals.

The rearrangement joins TRBV27 to TRBJ2-7; possible D gene TRBD2, 5 bases. This TCR derives from a human donor in good health. The sequencing input was CD4+ T cells from PBMCs. CDR3 amino acids: CASRPIGLVGYEQYF. CDR3 coding DNA: TGTGCCAGCAGACCAATCGGACTGGTAGGATACGAGCAGTACTTC.